This entry lists 4 T cell receptor beta chains sequenced from one sample in a study of T-cell reconstitution after alpha-beta-depleted transplantation in children. Unique molecular identifiers featured in how the TCRbeta library was prepared. Via MiXCR, TCRdb re-called the PCR reads, giving one row per CDR3 protein. In the table there are approximately 350,000 distinct CDR3 sequences, under 13% of which are singletons. Source: PBMCs from the stem cell graft donor, taken from the stem cell graft. Every receptor here comes from a human donor who donated a stem cell graft to a child with acute lymphoblastic leukemia.

This clonotype was detected only a few times. The rearrangement links TRBV7-9 to TRBJ2-3; 13 bases are shared with TRBD2. The CDR3 has 17 amino acids. CDR1 and CDR2 (germline): SEHNR, FQNEAQ (reference sequence). V was clipped by 4 bases and J by 3 bases; unmatched bases: 7. CDR3 nucleotide sequence: TGTGCCAGCAGCTCCACCGGGGGACTAGCGGGGACAGATACGCAGTATTTT. It yields the protein CASSSTGGLAGTDTQYF.

This clonotype was seen a handful of times. The genes are TRBV29-1 and TRBJ2-7; weak D call: TRBD1 (6 bases). CDR1 and CDR2 from the germline V gene are SQVTM and ANQGSEA. The length of the CDR3 is 14 residues. Trimming left V 7 bases short and J 7 bases short, with 23 bases between. CDR3 sequence (DNA): TGCAGCGCCGCCCGGGACACTCTACGAGCGGAGCAGTACTTC. This sequence encodes CSAARDTLRAEQYF.

The sample holds a few counts of this clonotype. The chain couples TRBV5-1 to TRBJ2-3; D remains ambiguous. This CDR3 is built from 14 residues. The ends were cut back, 3 bases at V and 4 bases at J, with 12 bases in the middle. CDR1 and CDR2 (germline): SGHRS, YFSETQ. The CDR3 sequence: CASSYPRVADTQYF. The CDR3 DNA reads as TGCGCCAGCAGCTACCCCCGGGTGGCAGATACGCAGTATTTT.

This chain links TRBV27 with TRBJ2-3; unclear D gene. Trimming pared 4 bases from V and 0 bases from J, leaving 8 bases between. The CDR3 is 14 amino acids. Germline V gives CDR1 MNHEY, CDR2 SMNVEV (reference sequence). CDR3 DNA: TGTGCCAGCAGTTCAGACCAAAGCACAGATACGCAGTATTTT. Its translation: CASSSDQSTDTQYF.